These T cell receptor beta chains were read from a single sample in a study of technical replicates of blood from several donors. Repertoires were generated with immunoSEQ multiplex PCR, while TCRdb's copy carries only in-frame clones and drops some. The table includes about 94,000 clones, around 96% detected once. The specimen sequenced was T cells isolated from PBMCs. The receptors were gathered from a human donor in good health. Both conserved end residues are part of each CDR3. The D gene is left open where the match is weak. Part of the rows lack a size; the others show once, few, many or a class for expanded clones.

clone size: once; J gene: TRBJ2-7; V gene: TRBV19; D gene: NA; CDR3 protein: CASSFGSNYEQYF; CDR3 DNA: TGTGCCAGTAGTTTTGGCAGTAACTACGAGCAGTACTTC
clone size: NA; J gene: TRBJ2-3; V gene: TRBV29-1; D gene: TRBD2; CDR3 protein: CSVVNLAGTDTQYF; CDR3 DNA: TGCAGCGTTGTAAATCTAGCGGGCACAGATACGCAGTATTTT
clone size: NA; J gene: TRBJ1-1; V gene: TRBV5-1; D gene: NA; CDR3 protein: CASSLNAGMNTEAFF; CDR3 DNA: TGCGCCAGCAGCTTGAACGCGGGTATGAACACTGAAGCTTTCTTT
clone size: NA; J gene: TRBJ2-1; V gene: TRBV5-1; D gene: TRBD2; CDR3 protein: CASSLLWTGSLAGGYYNEQFF; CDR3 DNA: TGCGCCAGCAGCCTACTCTGGACAGGATCACTAGCGGGGGGTTACTACAATGAGCAGTTCTTC
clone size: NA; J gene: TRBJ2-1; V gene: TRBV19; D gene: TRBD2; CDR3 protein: CASSSSAGTSGYNEQFF; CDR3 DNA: TGTGCCAGTAGTTCCTCGGCCGGGACTAGCGGATACAATGAGCAGTTCTTC
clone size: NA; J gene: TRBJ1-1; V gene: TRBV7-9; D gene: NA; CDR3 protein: CASSLNIQGVGTEAFF; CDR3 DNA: TGTGCCAGCAGCTTAAATATCCAGGGTGTAGGGACTGAAGCTTTCTTT
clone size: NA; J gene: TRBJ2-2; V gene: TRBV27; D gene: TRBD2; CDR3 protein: CASSLLAGAHGELFF; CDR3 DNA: TGTGCCAGCAGTTTGTTGGCGGGAGCGCACGGGGAGCTGTTTTTT
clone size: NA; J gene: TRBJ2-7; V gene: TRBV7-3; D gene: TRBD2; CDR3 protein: CASSLAAGGPYEQYF; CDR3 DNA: TGTGCCAGCAGCTTGGCAGCGGGGGGACCCTACGAGCAGTACTTC
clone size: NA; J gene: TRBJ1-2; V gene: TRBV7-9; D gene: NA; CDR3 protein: CASSSVDQVYGGYTF; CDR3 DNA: TGTGCCAGCAGCTCAGTCGATCAGGTTTATGGCGGCTACACCTTC
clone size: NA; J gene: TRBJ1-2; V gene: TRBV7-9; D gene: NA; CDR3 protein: CASSLEHVVSSF; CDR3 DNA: TGTGCCAGCAGCTTAGAACATGTTGTAAGTTCCTTC